This T cell receptor beta chain was sequenced in a study of CD4 T cells in relation to SARS-CoV-2 and coronaviruses. CDR3 length equals 14 residues. CDR1 is SGHRS and CDR2 is YFSETQ in the germline V gene. V gave up 1 base and J gave up 0 bases, with 7 bases separating them. Only in-frame clones appear in the TCRdb table, and some are missing; sequencing was by immunoSEQ multiplex PCR. The sample includes about 37,000 clones, approximately 85% of them seen just once. The chain is built from TRBV5-1 and TRBJ1-1; D not certain. Source material: memory CD4+ T cells from PBMCs. This TCR came from an adult with COVID-19. CDR3 sequence (DNA): TGCGCCAGCAGCTTGCAACAAATGAACACTGAAGCTTTCTTT. It codes for CASSLQQMNTEAFF.